This T cell receptor beta chain is from a study of shared T cell receptors in the human thymus. This CDR3 is built from 18 residues. The junction had 10 bases not matched to a gene; V was cut back by 2 bases and J by 0 bases. Germline V CDR1 and CDR2: GTSNPN, SVGIG (reference sequence). Data came from immunoSEQ multiplex PCR; TCRdb stores just in-frame clones and leaves some out. The data show hundreds of thousands of clones, with 85% to 90% seen just once and around 0.01% held by the top ten. These data are also associated with another study on human thymus T cells. That study reports: The thymus was resected at corrective cardiac surgery.

The rearrangement uses TRBV30 and TRBJ2-6, with TRBD1 matching 7 bases. Specimen: thymocytes. This clonotype originated in a boy in the first two years of life with a congenital heart defect. The CDR3 nucleotides are TGTGCCTGGAGTTCGAGGACAGGCCTCAGCTCTGGGGCCAACGTCCTGACTTTC. As protein: CAWSSRTGLSSGANVLTF.